This note documents a single T cell receptor beta chain sequence. The antigen is undetermined. The sample is drawn from a study of T-cell memory formation after mild COVID-19. Points from the study as a whole: Prior to infection, memory already included some responding clones, suggesting cross-reactive memory joined. Later expanders leaned toward CD4+, whereas clones contracting from day 15 to 85 were balanced CD4/CD8. Contracting CD8+ clones were enriched in EMRA, CD4+ mainly in CM and EM.

5'RACE with constant-segment primers yielded barcoded, UMI-tagged TCR alpha and TCR beta cDNA libraries. TCRdb re-called the 5' RACE reads through MiXCR, storing one row per CDR3 protein. The sample yields fewer than 650,000 distinct CDR3 sequences, 15% to 20% seen once. This CDR3 is 14 amino acids long. Germline V CDR1 and CDR2: DFQATT, SNEGSKA (reference sequence). After removal of 4 bases from V and 8 bases from J, the junction contained 6 bases not matched to a gene. This chain uses TRBV20-1 with TRBJ2-2, with 11 bases that match TRBD2. Input material: PBMCs or a T cell subset sorted from them (not recorded which). This sequence was found in an adult woman who had mild COVID-19 (a few samples of this study predate the infection). Cell type and time point are not known. CDR3 loop: CSATPRTSGGELFF. In DNA, the CDR3 is TGCAGTGCTACACCCCGGACTAGCGGGGGGGAGCTGTTTTTT.